The 14 T cell receptor beta chains given below trace back to one sample, sequenced in a study of cytomegalovirus exposure and HLA in healthy donors (TCRdb year 2017). Libraries were made using the immunoSEQ multiplex PCR assay. A mixture of 60 forward primers for TCR Vbeta segments and 13 reverse primers for TCR Jbeta segments was used in the multiplex PCR. Not all clones reach the TCRdb copy of this immuneACCESS table, which keeps in-frame sequences only. Checked studies attribute under half of the gap to unresolved V genes and leave the rest unexplained. The sample data list around 280,000 clones, and 85% to 90% of these were observed just once. Of the sample, roughly 2.3% is held by the ten largest clones. The sequencing sample was made of PBMCs. The receptors were gathered from a woman aged 18-29 years in good health and CMV-seronegative.

Of note for this clone: At one boundary the junction diverges from the germline segment, which might be a read error. The chain couples TRBV27 to TRBJ1-5; no definite D call. The CDR3 is made up of 15 amino acids. Germline CDR1 MNHEY, CDR2 SMNVEV (reference sequence). In DNA, the CDR3 is TGTGCCAGCCCGTTCGCAAACTATAGCAATCGGCCCCAGCATTTT. Translating it yields CASPFANYSNRPQHF.

The chain joins TRBV5-4 to TRBJ2-5; D unclear. Germline V gene sequence: CDR1 SGHNT, CDR2 YYREEE (reference sequence). Trimming removed 2 bases from V and 5 bases from J, with 7 bases in between. The CDR3 is 12 amino acids. The CDR3 nucleotides read TGTGCCAGCAGCTTACCTAAGGAGACCCAGTACTTC. This codes for CASSLPKETQYF.

This clone was observed a single time. The V and J genes are TRBV19 and TRBJ1-1; TRBD1 aligns across 9 bases. Germline values: CDR1 LNHDA, CDR2 SQIVND (reference sequence). CDR3 length: 15 residues. J was trimmed by 4 bases and V by 8 bases; bases with no gene match: 11. DNA for the CDR3: TGTGCCAGTCGAGGGGACAGGGTTTCTCTCACTGAAGCTTTCTTT. This encodes CASRGDRVSLTEAFF.

The chain is built from TRBV9 and TRBJ2-4; TRBD1 agrees at 7 bases. The CDR3 is made up of 14 amino acids. Trimming cost V 0 bases and J 7 bases; bases outside gene matches: 4. The germline gives CDR1 SGDLS, CDR2 YYNGEE. The CDR3 region is CASSVEGGMNIQYF. CDR3 nucleotides: TGTGCCAGCAGCGTAGAAGGGGGCATGAACATTCAGTACTTC. Combining the CDR3 with reference TRBV9 and TRBJ2-4 gives the whole variable domain DSGVTQTPKHLITATGQRVTLRCSPRSGDLSVYWYQQSLDQGLQFLIQYYNGEERAKGNILERFSAQQFPDLHSELNLSSLELGDSALYFCASSVEGGMNIQYFGAGTRLSVL.

The chain has TRBV25-1 and TRBJ2-3, with TRBD2 matching 11 bases. The CDR3 is 15 amino acids. From germline, CDR1 is MGHDK and CDR2 SYGVNS. J was trimmed by 3 bases and V by 6 bases; bases with no gene match: 5. The CDR3 spells CASSPIAGGTDTQYF. CDR3 sequence (DNA): TGTGCCAGCAGCCCTATAGCGGGGGGGACAGATACGCAGTATTTT.

Worth noting for this clone: Other DNA sequences in the same sample also yield this CDR3. Written as DNA, the CDR3 is TGTGCCAGTAGTATAGCGCTAGCGGGAACCTACGAGCAGTACTTC. This translates into CASSIALAGTYEQYF. V usage is TRBV19 and J usage is TRBJ2-7; 9 nucleotides line up with TRBD2. Germline trimming cut 1 base from V and 2 bases from J; bases unmatched to any gene: 3. The CDR3 runs 15 residues. Germline V CDR1 and CDR2: LNHDA, SQIVND (reference sequence).

The V gene is TRBV29-1, the J gene TRBJ1-2, with TRBD1 as a possible D gene (5 bases). This CDR3 is 14 amino acids long. V was pared by 3 bases and J by 2 bases, with 13 bases between. Germline-derived CDR1 and CDR2 are SQVTM and ANQGSEA. CDR3 nucleotide sequence: TGCAGCGTTGATCCGCTGCAGGGAAACTATGGCTACACCTTC. Translating gives CSVDPLQGNYGYTF. Combining the CDR3 with reference TRBV29-1 and TRBJ1-2 gives the whole variable domain SAVISQKPSRDICQRGTSLTIQCQVDSQVTMMFWYRQQPGQSLTLIATANQGSEATYESGFVIDKFPISRPNLTFSTLTVSNMSPEDSSIYLCSVDPLQGNYGYTFGSGTRLTVV.

V is TRBV9 and J is TRBJ2-2, with 8 bases that match TRBD2. Unmatched junction bases numbered 7, after V lost 0 bases and J lost 3 bases. The CDR3 runs to 17 residues. Per germline, CDR1 SGDLS and CDR2 YYNGEE. The CDR3 sequence: CASSVAPGGADTGELFF. The CDR3 bases are TGTGCCAGCAGCGTAGCTCCCGGGGGGGCAGACACCGGGGAGCTGTTTTTT. The variable domain in full, completed from reference TRBV9 and TRBJ2-2, reads DSGVTQTPKHLITATGQRVTLRCSPRSGDLSVYWYQQSLDQGLQFLIQYYNGEERAKGNILERFSAQQFPDLHSELNLSSLELGDSALYFCASSVAPGGADTGELFFGEGSRLTVL.

The chain links TRBV6-5 to TRBJ2-5, with 7 bases aligning to TRBD1. The assigned J gene may be wrong: the sequence end matches TRBJ2-7 better. The CDR3 has 13 residues. Germline CDR1 MNHEY, CDR2 SVGAGI. CDR3 region: CASSLQGRYEQYF. DNA for the CDR3: TGTGCCAGCAGTCTACAGGGGCGCTACGAGCAGTACTTC.

The chain couples TRBV7-6 to TRBJ2-1, with TRBD2 matching over 7 bases. The CDR3 covers 15 residues. Trimming removed 1 base from V and 9 bases from J; junction bases left unmatched: 9. CDR1 and CDR2 (germline): SGHVS, FNYEAQ. The CDR3 bases are TGTGCCAGCAGCTTAGAATTGCCGGGGGGTGGTGAGCAGTTCTTC. Residues: CASSLELPGGGEQFF.

This clone was detected only once. The genes are TRBV27 and TRBJ1-2; D is perhaps TRBD1 (5 bases). V was pared by 2 bases and J by 4 bases, with 5 bases between. This CDR3 has 12 amino acids. Germline lookup yields CDR1 MNHEY and CDR2 SMNVEV (reference sequence). The CDR3 loop reads CASSLQGYGYTF. In DNA, the CDR3 is TGTGCCAGCAGTTTACAGGGCTATGGCTACACCTTC.

The V and J genes are TRBV2 and TRBJ2-2, with TRBD1 matching 7 bases. The CDR3 contains 19 residues. J lost 2 bases, V lost 1 base, and 13 bases had no gene match. Germline V gene lookup returns CDR1 SNHLY and CDR2 FYNNEI. CDR3 bases: TGTGCCAGCAGTGAAGAGATTTGGGGAAGGGGGCTAAACACCGGGGAGCTGTTTTTT. Translation gives CASSEEIWGRGLNTGELFF.

The rearrangement uses TRBV6-5 and TRBJ1-5, with 7 bases aligning to TRBD1. The V and J ends lost 4 bases and 7 bases, in that order; junction bases with no gene match: 7. Germline lookup yields CDR1 MNHEY and CDR2 SVGAGI. CDR3 length equals 14 residues. The CDR3 DNA reads TGTGCCAGCAGTTCTCAGGGGGTCAGCCAGCCCCAGCATTTT. Residues: CASSSQGVSQPQHF.

There are a few counts of this clone. This chain connects TRBV7-8 to TRBJ1-5, with D hard to call. The V and J ends lost 6 bases and 4 bases respectively, with 10 bases between them. CDR1 and CDR2 from the germline V gene are SGHVS and FQNEAQ. The CDR3 is 13 amino acids. The CDR3 coding sequence is TGTGCCAGCAGAGCGGGCCTTAATCAGCCCCAGCATTTT. Protein: CASRAGLNQPQHF.